This T cell receptor (beta chain) was documented in a study of response to subunit inactivated influenza vaccine. The germline gives CDR1 SGHDT, CDR2 YYEEEE. V shed 0 bases and J shed 1 base, with 10 bases lying between them. The CDR3 extends over 15 amino acids. Study-wide findings and caveats: Each seasonal influenza vaccination, the authors suggested, recruits few new T cells.

TCRdb ran MiXCR on the RT-PCR reads and lists one entry per CDR3 protein. The table includes a few hundred thousand distinct CDR3 sequences, 14% detected once. This clonotype was observed a handful of times. No antigen is known for it. The specimen was PBMCs from blood, collected less than 13 days after vaccination. The chain carries TRBV5-6 and TRBJ1-1; D is ambiguous. This sequence originates from a man aged 50 or older who received an inactivated influenza vaccine. DNA for the CDR3: TGTGCCAGCAGCTTGGTCGGCCGGAAGAACACTGAAGCTTTCTTT. Its translation: CASSLVGRKNTEAFF.